These T cell receptor beta chains were read from a single sample in a study of spatial heterogeneity in lung cancer. MiXCR was run by TCRdb on the 5' RACE reads, yielding one entry per CDR3 protein. The sample includes some 12,000 distinct CDR3 sequences, 9% to 14% of them seen just once. Sequencing was performed on lung tumor tissue, taken at surgery. The receptors come from a female donor with early-stage non-small cell lung cancer. Each CDR3 is given with its conserved first and last residue. A D gene is named only where the DNA matches it firmly. Some rows have no size entry. The others give once, few or many, or a class for an expanded clone.

V,size,D,J,DNA,CDR3
TRBV7-2,many,.,TRBJ2-7,TGTGCCAGCAGCTTAACAGGGTACTCCTACGAGCAGTACTTC,CASSLTGYSYEQYF
TRBV9,few,.,TRBJ1-6,TGTGCCAGCAGCGTAGGGGGAACCTATAATTCACCCCTCCACTTT,CASSVGGTYNSPLHF
TRBV11-1,many,.,TRBJ2-2,TGTGCCAGCAGCTTAATGTCTAGTGCCGGGGAGCTGTTTTTT,CASSLMSSAGELFF
TRBV7-6,many,.,TRBJ1-4,TGTGCCAGCAGCTTAGGGACATTCGCAACTAATGAAAAACTGTTTTTT,CASSLGTFATNEKLFF
TRBV7-9,many,TRBD1,TRBJ2-6,TGTGCCAGCAGCTTAGGGACAGGGGGCTCTGGGGCCAACGTCCTGACTTTC,CASSLGTGGSGANVLTF
TRBV12-3/TRBV12-4,medium-sized,.,TRBJ2-3,TGTGCCAGCAGTTTAACGTTCACAGATACGCAGTATTTT,CASSLTFTDTQYF
TRBV3-1,many,TRBD1,TRBJ1-2,TGTGCCAGCAGCCTCTCGACAGGGGGCGGCTATGGCTACACCTTC,CASSLSTGGGYGYTF
TRBV5-4,many,TRBD2,TRBJ2-2,TGTGCCAGCAGCTTGGCCGTCCTAGCGGGAGGGCACACCGGGGAGCTGTTTTTT,CASSLAVLAGGHTGELFF
TRBV7-2,.,TRBD2,TRBJ2-7,TGTGCCAGCAGCTGGACCCGGGAGGGCTCTGGTCCCCAGTACTTC,CASSWTREGSGPQYF
TRBV6-2/TRBV6-3,many,TRBD1,TRBJ1-5,TGTGCCAGCAGCTCCGACAGGGACAATCAGCCCCAGCATTTT,CASSSDRDNQPQHF
TRBV12-3/TRBV12-4,many,.,TRBJ2-7,TGTGCCAGCAGCCCGGGACATCGCTACGAGCAGTACTTC,CASSPGHRYEQYF
TRBV6-2/TRBV6-3,.,.,TRBJ1-1,TGTGCCAGCAGCCGGCCCTCTTGGGGGAACACTGAAGCTTTCTTT,CASSRPSWGNTEAFF
TRBV7-9,few,.,TRBJ2-1,TGTGCCAGCAGCATCCAAGATCCTGCATCCTACAATGAGCAGTTCTTC,CASSIQDPASYNEQFF
TRBV4-3,many,.,TRBJ1-6,TGCGCCAGCAGCCAAGGAATTCTAGATTCACCCCTCCACTTT,CASSQGILDSPLHF
TRBV12-3/TRBV12-4,medium-sized,.,TRBJ2-6,TGTGCCAGTTTGGGGTCCGCCGGGGCCAACGTCCTGACTTTC,CASLGSAGANVLTF
TRBV5-1,few,.,TRBJ1-1,TGCGCCAGCAGCCTTCGGCTACAGGGATTTGGAGCCGGTGGAGCTTTCTTT,CASSLRLQGFGAGGAFF
TRBV10-1,many,.,TRBJ2-2,TGCGCCAGCAGGTTGACAGGAGAAGTCACCGGGGAGCTGTTTTTT,CASRLTGEVTGELFF
TRBV13,few,TRBD1,TRBJ2-1,TGTGCCAGCAGCTATCGACAGGGTCGGGGTATCAATGAGCAGTTCTTC,CASSYRQGRGINEQFF
TRBV3-1,.,.,TRBJ1-1,TGTGCCAGCAGCCAGGCGAGTTTCAACACTGAAGCTTTCTTT,CASSQASFNTEAFF
TRBV7-2,many,TRBD1,TRBJ2-3,TGTGCCAGCAGCCTACGACAGGGTTCTGGCACAGATACGCAGTATTTT,CASSLRQGSGTDTQYF
TRBV20-1,few,TRBD2,TRBJ2-3,TGCAGTGCCGGGACTAGCGGGAGCCTAACTAGCACAGATACGCAGTATTTT,CSAGTSGSLTSTDTQYF
TRBV30,few,.,TRBJ1-6,TGTGCCTGGAGTGTACCCTATTCACCCCTCCACTTT,CAWSVPYSPLHF
TRBV3-1,.,TRBD2,TRBJ2-3,TGTGCCAGCACCGGGACTAGCGGAGCAGATACGCAGTATTTT,CASTGTSGADTQYF